This entry lists 9 T cell receptor beta chains sequenced from one sample in a study of human T cells and chemical hapten exposure. Indicated time point: patch test 3, about 24 weeks after DPC sensitization. As for treatment: therapeutic diphenylcyclopropenone sensitization with weekly scalp DPC. MiXCR, run by TCRdb on the RACE reads, gives a single entry per CDR3 protein. Counted here are about 190,000 distinct CDR3 sequences, approximately 24% occurring once; the ten biggest clones make up roughly 2.4%. Sequenced material: whole blood, taken in connection with sensitization to the hapten diphenylcyclopropenone (DPC). Receptors originate from a woman between 40 and 50 years old with alopecia areata. Some clones in this sample may be carry-over from other donors' samples.

This chain connects TRBV4-2 to TRBJ1-5; tentatively, D is TRBD1 (5 bases). Trimming removed 0 bases at V and 6 bases at J, with 9 bases between. Germline values: CDR1 LGHNA, CDR2 YNFKEQ. This CDR3 contains 14 residues. Here the CDR3 reads CASSQDLGGQPQHF. In DNA form, the CDR3 reads TGTGCCAGCAGCCAAGATCTTGGGGGTCAGCCCCAGCATTTT.

Here the CDR3 reads CASSPDRGGGDTQYF. The CDR3 DNA sequence: TGTGCCAGCAGTCCGGACAGGGGAGGAGGAGATACGCAGTATTTT. V usage is TRBV6-5 and J usage is TRBJ2-3; 9 bases line up with TRBD1. Germline CDR1 reads MNHEY; CDR2 reads SVGAGI. The CDR3 consists of 15 residues. Trimming cost V 5 bases and J 5 bases; bases outside gene matches: 8.

This clonotype was recorded a few times. The chain recombines TRBV6-2 or TRBV6-3 with TRBJ2-1, with 7 positions matching TRBD1. Germline trimming cut 2 bases from V and 9 bases from J; bases unmatched to any gene: 10. There are 15 residues in the CDR3. CDR1 and CDR2 from the germline V gene are MNHEY and SVGEGT. CDR3 sequence reads: CASSYVTGVKGEQFF. Here the CDR3 DNA reads TGTGCCAGCAGTTACGTAACAGGGGTTAAGGGTGAGCAGTTCTTC.

The table lists this clonotype with a few counts. The V and J genes are TRBV11-2 and TRBJ1-6; no clear D. CDR3 length: 13 amino acids. CDR1 is SGHAT, CDR2 FQNNGV, per germline. Between the trimmed V and J ends, which lost 1 base and 8 bases, there was a span of 6 bases. The CDR3 DNA is TGTGCCAGCAGCTTAGTAGGCGATTCACCCCTCCACTTT. Translation: CASSLVGDSPLHF.

This clonotype showed up just a few times. The chain joins TRBV7-2 to TRBJ2-3; D call uncertain. V shed 3 bases and J shed 5 bases, with 3 bases lying between them. Germline CDR1 is SGHTA and CDR2 is FQGNSA. The CDR3 has 11 amino acids. The CDR3 sequence: CASSFKDTQYF. The DNA of the CDR3 is TGTGCCAGCAGCTTCAAAGATACGCAGTATTTT.

This clonotype was seen a few times. In DNA, the CDR3 is TGCAGCGTTGAAGATCCCCCCGCCAGGGGTGAGCAGTTCTTC. Translated, it gives CSVEDPPARGEQFF. The V and J genes are TRBV29-1 and TRBJ2-1, with a weak D call TRBD1 (6 bases). V lost 0 bases and J 9 bases, leaving 15 bases between the germline ends. The CDR3 runs 14 residues. CDR1 is SQVTM and CDR2 is ANQGSEA in the germline V gene.

This clonotype was found many times. CDR3 sequence (DNA): TGTGCCAGCAATTCCCTCCAGGGCGCTAACTACGAGCAGTACTTC. Its translation: CASNSLQGANYEQYF. J is TRBJ2-7 and V is TRBV28, with a possible D match to TRBD1 (5 bases). The V gene lost 7 bases and the J gene lost 3 bases, with 19 bases spanning the gap. Germline V gene lookup returns CDR1 MDHEN and CDR2 SYDVKM. CDR3 length: 15 residues.

Many counts were recorded for this clonotype. This rearrangement joins TRBV20-1 to TRBJ2-7; D uncertain. The CDR3 is made up of 13 amino acids. V lost 0 bases and J 4 bases, leaving 10 bases between the germline ends. Germline lookup yields CDR1 DFQATT and CDR2 SNEGSKA (reference sequence). CDR3 region: CSARDGGVYEQYF. Here the CDR3 DNA reads TGCAGTGCTAGAGATGGTGGCGTTTACGAGCAGTACTTC.

This clonotype was detected only a few times. The chain couples TRBV7-2 to TRBJ1-1; D possibly corresponds to TRBD1 (6 bases). Germline V gives CDR1 SGHTA, CDR2 FQGNSA. Between the trimmed V and J ends, which lost 5 bases and 1 base, there was a span of 14 bases. This CDR3 is 15 amino acids long. CDR3 region: CASSRWRGQNTEAFF. DNA of the CDR3: TGTGCCAGCAGCCGGTGGCGGGGACAGAACACTGAAGCTTTCTTT.